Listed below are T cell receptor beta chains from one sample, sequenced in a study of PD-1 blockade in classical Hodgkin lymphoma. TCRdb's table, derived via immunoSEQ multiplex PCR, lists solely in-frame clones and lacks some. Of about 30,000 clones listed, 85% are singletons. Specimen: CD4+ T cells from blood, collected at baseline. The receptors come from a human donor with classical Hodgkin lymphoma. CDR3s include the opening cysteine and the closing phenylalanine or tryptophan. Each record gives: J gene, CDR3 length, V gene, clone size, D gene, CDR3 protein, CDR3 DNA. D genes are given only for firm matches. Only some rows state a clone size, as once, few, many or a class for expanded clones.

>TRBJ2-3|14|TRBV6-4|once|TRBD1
CASSDGQGADTQYF
TGTGCCAGCAGTGACGGACAGGGGGCAGATACGCAGTATTTT
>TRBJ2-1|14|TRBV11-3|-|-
CASSLEGAGAEQFF
TGTGCCAGCAGCTTAGAGGGCGCGGGGGCTGAGCAGTTCTTC
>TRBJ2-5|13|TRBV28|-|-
CASSYTTQETQYF
TGTGCCAGCAGCTATACGACCCAAGAGACCCAGTACTTC
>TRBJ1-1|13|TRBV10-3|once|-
CAISRDTNTEAFF
TGTGCCATCAGTAGGGACACGAACACTGAAGCTTTCTTT
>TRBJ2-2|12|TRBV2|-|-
CASRGETGELFF
TGTGCCAGCAGGGGGGAGACCGGGGAGCTGTTTTTT
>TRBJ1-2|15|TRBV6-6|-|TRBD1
CASSWTDRGVLGYTF
TGTGCCAGCAGTTGGACGGACAGGGGTGTTTTGGGCTACACCTTC
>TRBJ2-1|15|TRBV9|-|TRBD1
CASSVGQGVNNEQFF
TGTGCCAGCAGCGTAGGACAGGGGGTCAACAATGAGCAGTTCTTC
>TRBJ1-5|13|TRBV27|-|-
CASSLDSGQPQHF
TGTGCCAGCAGCTTGGACAGCGGTCAGCCCCAGCATTTT
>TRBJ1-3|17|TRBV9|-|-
CASSVGGSGISGNTIYF
TGTGCCAGCAGCGTAGGAGGGTCGGGGATCTCTGGAAACACCATATATTTT
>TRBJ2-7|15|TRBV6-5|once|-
CASSYGARGSYEQYF
TGTGCCAGCAGTTACGGGGCTAGAGGGTCCTACGAGCAGTACTTC
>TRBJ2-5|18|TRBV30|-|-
CAWSEAQMKRLTQETQYF
TGTGCCTGGAGCGAGGCACAAATGAAACGTCTCACCCAGGAGACCCAGTACTTC
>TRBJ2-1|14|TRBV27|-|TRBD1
CASSFAGGYNEQFF
TGTGCCAGCAGTTTCGCAGGGGGCTACAATGAGCAGTTCTTC
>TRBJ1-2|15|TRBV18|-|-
CASSPTTDTPSGYTF
TGTGCCAGCTCACCGACGACAGACACCCCTTCTGGCTACACCTTC
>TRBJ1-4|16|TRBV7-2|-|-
CASSPRVRQAGEKLFF
TGTGCCAGCAGTCCCAGGGTCCGACAGGCGGGTGAAAAACTGTTTTTT
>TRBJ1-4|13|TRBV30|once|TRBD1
CAWRTDREGKLFF
TGTGCCTGGAGGACCGACAGGGAGGGAAAACTGTTTTTT
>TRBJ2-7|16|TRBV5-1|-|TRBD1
CASSLTRGPSSYEQYF
TGCGCCAGCAGCTTGACCAGGGGGCCTAGCTCCTACGAGCAGTACTTC
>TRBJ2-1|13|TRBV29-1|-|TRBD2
CSCGTSGRNEQFF
TGCAGCTGCGGGACTAGCGGGAGGAATGAGCAGTTCTTC
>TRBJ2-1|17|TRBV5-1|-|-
CASSLEAGATSYNEQFF
TGCGCCAGCAGCTTGGAAGCCGGAGCCACCTCCTACAATGAGCAGTTCTTC
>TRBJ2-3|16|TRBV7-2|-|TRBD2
CASSPIGGPGGDTQYF
TGTGCCAGCAGCCCCATTGGCGGCCCGGGGGGAGATACGCAGTATTTT
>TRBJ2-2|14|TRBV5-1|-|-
CASSSGQNTGELFF
TGCGCCAGCAGCTCCGGACAGAACACCGGGGAGCTGTTTTTT
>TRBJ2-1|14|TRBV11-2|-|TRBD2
CASSLVAGVNEQFF
TGTGCCAGCAGCTTAGTAGCGGGAGTCAATGAGCAGTTCTTC
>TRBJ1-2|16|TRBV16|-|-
CASSQLSEALGYGYTF
TGTGCCAGCAGCCAATTGTCGGAGGCCTTGGGGTATGGCTACACCTTC
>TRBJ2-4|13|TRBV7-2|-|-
CASSLDGRNIQYF
TGTGCCAGCAGCTTAGATGGGAGAAACATTCAGTACTTC
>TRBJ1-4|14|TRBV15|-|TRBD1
CATSKRGRDEKLFF
TGTGCCACCAGTAAGAGGGGGCGCGATGAAAAACTGTTTTTT
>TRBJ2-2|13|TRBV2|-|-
CASSERTAQGLFF
TGTGCCAGCAGTGAAAGGACAGCTCAAGGCCTGTTTTTT
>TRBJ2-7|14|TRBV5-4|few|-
CASRDPGRSNEQYF
TGTGCCAGCAGGGATCCGGGCCGGTCGAACGAGCAGTACTTC
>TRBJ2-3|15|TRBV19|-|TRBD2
CASKGRVSSTDTQYF
TGTGCCAGCAAGGGGAGGGTGAGCAGCACAGATACGCAGTATTTT
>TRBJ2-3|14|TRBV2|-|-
CASGLQAETDTQYF
TGTGCCAGCGGTCTCCAAGCAGAAACAGATACGCAGTATTTT
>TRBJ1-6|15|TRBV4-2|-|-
CASSQGLPAFSPLHF
TGTGCCAGCAGCCAAGGCCTCCCGGCCTTCTCACCCCTCCACTTT
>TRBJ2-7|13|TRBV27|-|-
CASRGLTTYEQYF
TGTGCCAGCAGGGGACTTACAACCTACGAGCAGTACTTC
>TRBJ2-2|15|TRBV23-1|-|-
CASPKGLEGTGELFF
TGCGCCAGTCCCAAGGGGCTAGAGGGGACCGGGGAGCTGTTTTTT
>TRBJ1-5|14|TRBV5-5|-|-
CASSSTDINQPQHF
TGTGCCAGCAGCTCGACAGATATCAATCAGCCCCAGCATTTT
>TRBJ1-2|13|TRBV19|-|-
CASSIGGGYGYTF
TGTGCCAGTAGTATAGGGGGGGGCTATGGCTACACCTTC
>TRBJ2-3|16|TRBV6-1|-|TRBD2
CASSDYAGGPGDTQYF
TGTGCCAGCAGTGACTATGCGGGAGGGCCAGGAGATACGCAGTATTTT
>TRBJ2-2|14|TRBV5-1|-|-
CASSLARGGGELFF
TGCGCCAGCAGCTTGGCACGGGGCGGCGGGGAGCTGTTTTTT
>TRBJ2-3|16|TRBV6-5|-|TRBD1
CASSLGQGASTDTQYF
TGTGCCAGCAGTTTGGGACAGGGGGCTTCCACAGATACGCAGTATTTT
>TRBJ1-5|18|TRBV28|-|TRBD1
CASSRDRGSPYSNQPQHF
TGTGCCAGCAGTCGGGACAGGGGCTCCCCTTATAGCAATCAGCCCCAGCATTTT
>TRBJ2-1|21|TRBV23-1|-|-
CASSQSRAPPVSLTDYNEQFF
TGCGCCAGCAGTCAATCGCGAGCACCCCCTGTCTCGCTGACAGACTACAATGAGCAGTTCTTC
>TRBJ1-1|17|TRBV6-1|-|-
CASSDSAGLLPNTEAFF
TGTGCCAGCAGTGATTCGGCAGGGTTACTCCCGAACACTGAAGCTTTCTTT
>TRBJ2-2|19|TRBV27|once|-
CASSIGTASRRSNTGELFF
TGTGCCAGCAGTATCGGGACGGCTAGCCGCCGATCGAACACCGGGGAGCTGTTTTTT
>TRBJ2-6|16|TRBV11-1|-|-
CASSPNPSSGANVLTF
TGTGCCAGCAGCCCGAATCCCTCCTCTGGGGCCAACGTCCTGACTTTC
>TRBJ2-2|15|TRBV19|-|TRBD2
CASSLASGSSGELFF
TGTGCCAGTAGTCTGGCTAGCGGGAGTTCCGGGGAGCTGTTTTTT
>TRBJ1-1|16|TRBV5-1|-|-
CASSLGGGPRNTEAFF
TGCGCCAGCAGCTTGGGCGGAGGTCCCCGGAACACTGAAGCTTTCTTT
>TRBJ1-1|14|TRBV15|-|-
CATSLSGANTEAFF
TGTGCCACCAGCCTATCGGGGGCGAACACTGAAGCTTTCTTT
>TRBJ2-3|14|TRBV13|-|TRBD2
CASSGSGTTDTQYF
TGTGCCAGCAGCGGGAGCGGGACGACAGATACGCAGTATTTT
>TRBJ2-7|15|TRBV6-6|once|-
CASSYGAARGYEQYF
TGTGCCAGCAGTTACGGCGCGGCAAGGGGATACGAGCAGTACTTC
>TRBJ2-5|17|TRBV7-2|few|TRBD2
CASSSSPNLAGEETQYF
TGTGCCAGCAGCTCCTCTCCGAATCTAGCGGGAGAAGAGACCCAGTACTTC
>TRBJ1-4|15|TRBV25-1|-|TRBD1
CASSEWNRGSEKLFF
TGTGCCAGCAGTGAATGGAACAGGGGATCGGAAAAACTGTTTTTT